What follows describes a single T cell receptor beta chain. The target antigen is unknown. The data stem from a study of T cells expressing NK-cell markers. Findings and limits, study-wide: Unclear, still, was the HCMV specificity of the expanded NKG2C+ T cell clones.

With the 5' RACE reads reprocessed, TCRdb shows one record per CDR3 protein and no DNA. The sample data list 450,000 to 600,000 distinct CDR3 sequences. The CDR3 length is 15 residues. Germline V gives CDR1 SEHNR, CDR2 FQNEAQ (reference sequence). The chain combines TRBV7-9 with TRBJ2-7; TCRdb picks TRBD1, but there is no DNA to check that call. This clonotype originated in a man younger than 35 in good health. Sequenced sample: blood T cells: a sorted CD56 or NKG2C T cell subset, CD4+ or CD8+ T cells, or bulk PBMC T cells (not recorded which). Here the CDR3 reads CASSLVGQGAGEQYF.